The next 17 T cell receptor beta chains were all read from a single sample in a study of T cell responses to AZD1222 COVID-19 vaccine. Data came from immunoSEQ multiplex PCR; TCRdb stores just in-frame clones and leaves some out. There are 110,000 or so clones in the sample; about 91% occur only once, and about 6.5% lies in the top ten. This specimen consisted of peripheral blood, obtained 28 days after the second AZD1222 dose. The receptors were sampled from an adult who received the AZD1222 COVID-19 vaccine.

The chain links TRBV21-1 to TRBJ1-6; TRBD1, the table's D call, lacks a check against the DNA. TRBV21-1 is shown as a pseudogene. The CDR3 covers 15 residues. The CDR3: CASNAPGQPTAPLHF. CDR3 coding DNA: TGTGCCAGTAACGCCCCGGGACAGCCAACTGCACCCCTCCACTTT.

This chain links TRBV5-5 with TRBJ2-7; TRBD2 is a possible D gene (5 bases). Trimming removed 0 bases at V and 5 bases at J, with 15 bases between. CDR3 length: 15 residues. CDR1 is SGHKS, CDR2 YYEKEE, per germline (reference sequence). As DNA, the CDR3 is TGTGCCAGCAGCTTGGTATCTACTAGGTTCCACGAGCAGTACTTC. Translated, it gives CASSLVSTRFHEQYF.

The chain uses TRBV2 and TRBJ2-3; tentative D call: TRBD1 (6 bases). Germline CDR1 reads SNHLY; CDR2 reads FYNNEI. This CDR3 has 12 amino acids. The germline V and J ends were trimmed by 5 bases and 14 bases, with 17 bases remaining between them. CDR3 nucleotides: TGTGCCAGCAGTCAACAGGGAACAAGGGTGTATTTT. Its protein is CASSQQGTRVYF.

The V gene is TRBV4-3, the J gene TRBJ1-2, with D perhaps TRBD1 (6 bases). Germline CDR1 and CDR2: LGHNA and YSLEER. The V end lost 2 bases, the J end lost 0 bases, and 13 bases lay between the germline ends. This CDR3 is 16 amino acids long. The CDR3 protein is CASSQIGDTPNYGYTF. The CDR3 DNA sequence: TGCGCCAGCAGCCAAATTGGGGACACCCCTAACTATGGCTACACCTTC.

CDR3 residues: CASSPGAGKANYGYTF. CDR3 DNA sequence: TGTGCCAGCAGTCCGGGTGCAGGGAAGGCTAACTATGGCTACACCTTC. J is TRBJ1-2 and V is TRBV27, with a weak D call TRBD1 (5 bases). Trimming stripped 5 bases from V and 0 bases from J, with 16 bases between. The CDR3 consists of 16 residues. Germline V gives CDR1 MNHEY, CDR2 SMNVEV (reference sequence).

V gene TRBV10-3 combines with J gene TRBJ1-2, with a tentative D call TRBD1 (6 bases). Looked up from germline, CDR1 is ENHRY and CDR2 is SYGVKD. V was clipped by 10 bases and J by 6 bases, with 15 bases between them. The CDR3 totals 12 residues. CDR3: CATEAGTHGYTF. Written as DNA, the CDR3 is TGTGCCACGGAAGCAGGGACACATGGCTACACCTTC.

In DNA form, the CDR3 reads TGTGCCAGCAGTTTAGATTTTCAGGGGGCTGGGGAGCAGTACTTC. It yields the protein CASSLDFQGAGEQYF. The V and J genes are TRBV28 and TRBJ2-7; 8 bases match TRBD1. V lost 2 bases, J lost 7 bases, and 10 bases stayed unmatched. CDR3 length equals 15 residues. The germline gives CDR1 MDHEN, CDR2 SYDVKM.

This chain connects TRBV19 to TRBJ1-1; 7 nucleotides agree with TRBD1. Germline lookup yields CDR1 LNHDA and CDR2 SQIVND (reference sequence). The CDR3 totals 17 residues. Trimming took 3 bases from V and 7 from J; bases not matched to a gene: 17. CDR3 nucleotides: TGTGCCAGTAGTATCCGCCCGGATTTAGGGGGCAGAGGTGAAGCTTTCTTT. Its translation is CASSIRPDLGGRGEAFF. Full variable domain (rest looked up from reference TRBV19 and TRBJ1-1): DGGITQSPKYLFRKEGQNVTLSCEQNLNHDAMYWYRQDPGQGLRLIYYSQIVNDFQKGDIAEGYSVSREKKESFPLTVTSAQKNPTAFYLCASSIRPDLGGRGEAFFGQGTRLTVV.

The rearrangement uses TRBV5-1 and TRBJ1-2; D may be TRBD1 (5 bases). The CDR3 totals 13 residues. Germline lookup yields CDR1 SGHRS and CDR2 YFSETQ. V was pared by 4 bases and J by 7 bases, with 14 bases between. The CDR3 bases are TGCGCCAGCAGCAATGGGGCGGGGAGTGGCTACACCTTC. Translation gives CASSNGAGSGYTF.

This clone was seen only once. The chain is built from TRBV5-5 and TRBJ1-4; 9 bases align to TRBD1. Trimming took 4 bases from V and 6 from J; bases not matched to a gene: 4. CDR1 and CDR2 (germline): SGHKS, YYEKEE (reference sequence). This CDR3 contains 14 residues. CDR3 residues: CASSLGQGYEKLFF. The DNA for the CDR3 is TGTGCCAGCAGCCTAGGACAGGGGTATGAAAAACTGTTTTTT. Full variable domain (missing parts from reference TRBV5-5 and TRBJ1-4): DAGVTQSPTHLIKTRGQQVTLRCSPISGHKSVSWYQQVLGQGPQFIFQYYEKEERGRGNFPDRFSARQFPNYSSELNVNALLLGDSALYLCASSLGQGYEKLFFGSGTQLSVL.

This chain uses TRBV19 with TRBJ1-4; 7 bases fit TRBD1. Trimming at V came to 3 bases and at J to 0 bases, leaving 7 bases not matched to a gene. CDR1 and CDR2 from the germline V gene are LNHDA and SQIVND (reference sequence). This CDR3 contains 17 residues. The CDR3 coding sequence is TGTGCCAGTAGTATTCCGGGACAGATTACAACTAATGAAAAACTGTTTTTT. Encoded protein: CASSIPGQITTNEKLFF.

The CDR3 spells CASSPVGPNYEQYF. The DNA for the CDR3 is TGCGCCAGCAGCCCCGTTGGCCCAAACTACGAGCAGTACTTC. The chain joins TRBV5-1 to TRBJ2-7; D remains ambiguous. V shed 4 bases and J shed 3 bases, with 14 bases lying between them. The CDR3 runs 14 residues. Germline assignment: CDR1 SGHRS and CDR2 YFSETQ.

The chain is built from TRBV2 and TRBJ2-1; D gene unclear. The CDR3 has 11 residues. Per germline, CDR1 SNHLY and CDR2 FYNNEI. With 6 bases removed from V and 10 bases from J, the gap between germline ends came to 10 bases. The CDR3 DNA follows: TGTGCCAGCAGAGTTACAGTGGAGCAGTTCTTC. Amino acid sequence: CASRVTVEQFF.

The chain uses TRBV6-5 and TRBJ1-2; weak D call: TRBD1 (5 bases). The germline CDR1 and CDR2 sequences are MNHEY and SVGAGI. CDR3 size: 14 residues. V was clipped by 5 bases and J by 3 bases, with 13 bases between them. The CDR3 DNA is TGTGCCAGCAGTCTTCGGACAAAAGACTATGGCTACACCTTC. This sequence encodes CASSLRTKDYGYTF.

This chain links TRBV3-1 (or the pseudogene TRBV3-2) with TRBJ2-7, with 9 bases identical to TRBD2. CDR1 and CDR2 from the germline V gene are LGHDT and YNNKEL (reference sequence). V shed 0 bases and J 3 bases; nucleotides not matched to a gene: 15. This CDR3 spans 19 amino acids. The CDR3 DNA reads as TGTGCCAGCAGCCAAGATCGACCGGGACTAGCTCCGGGGGTCTACGAGCAGTACTTC. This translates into CASSQDRPGLAPGVYEQYF.

DNA of the CDR3: TGCGCCAGCAGCCAAGCCTCAGTCATCGACCGTAGCTCTGGAAACACCATATATTTT. Translation: CASSQASVIDRSSGNTIYF. The chain is built from TRBV4-1 and TRBJ1-3; no definite D call. V lost 1 base to trimming and J lost 0 bases, with 19 bases between them. CDR1 and CDR2 (germline): MGHRA, YSYEKL. There are 19 residues in the CDR3.

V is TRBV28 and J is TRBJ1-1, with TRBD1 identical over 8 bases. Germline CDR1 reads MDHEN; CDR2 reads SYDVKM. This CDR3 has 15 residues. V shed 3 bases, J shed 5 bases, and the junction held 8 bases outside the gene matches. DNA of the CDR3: TGTGCCAGCAGTTTTGGGGGACAGGTGGAAACTGAAGCTTTCTTT. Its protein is CASSFGGQVETEAFF. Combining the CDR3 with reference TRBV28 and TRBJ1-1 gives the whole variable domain DVKVTQSSRYLVKRTGEKVFLECVQDMDHENMFWYRQDPGLGLRLIYFSYDVKMKEKGDIPEGYSVSREKKERFSLILESASTNQTSMYLCASSFGGQVETEAFFGQGTRLTVV.